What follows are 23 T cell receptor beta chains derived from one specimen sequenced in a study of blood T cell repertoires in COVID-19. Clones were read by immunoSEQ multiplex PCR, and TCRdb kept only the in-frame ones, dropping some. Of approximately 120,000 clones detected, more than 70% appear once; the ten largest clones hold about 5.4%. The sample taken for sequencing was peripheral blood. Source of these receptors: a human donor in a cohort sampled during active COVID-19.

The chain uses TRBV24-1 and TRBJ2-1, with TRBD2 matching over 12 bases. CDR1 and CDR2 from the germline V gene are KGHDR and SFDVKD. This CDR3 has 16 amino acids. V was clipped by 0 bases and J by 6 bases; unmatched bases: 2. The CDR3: CATSDLQTSGSNEQFF. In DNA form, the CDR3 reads TGTGCCACCAGTGATTTGCAGACTAGCGGGAGCAATGAGCAGTTCTTC.

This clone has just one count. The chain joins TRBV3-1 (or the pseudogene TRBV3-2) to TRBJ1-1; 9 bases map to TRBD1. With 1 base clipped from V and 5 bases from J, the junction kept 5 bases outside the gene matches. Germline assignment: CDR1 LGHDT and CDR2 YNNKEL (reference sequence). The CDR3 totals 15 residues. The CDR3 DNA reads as TGTGCCAGCAGCCAAGTTTTTGGACAGGGGACTGAAGCTTTCTTT. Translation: CASSQVFGQGTEAFF.

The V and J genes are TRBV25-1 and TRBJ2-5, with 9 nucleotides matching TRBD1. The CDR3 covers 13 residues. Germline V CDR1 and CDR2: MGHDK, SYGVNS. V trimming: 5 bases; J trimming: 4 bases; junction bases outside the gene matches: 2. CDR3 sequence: CASSNRGRETQYF. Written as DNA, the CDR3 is TGTGCCAGCAGTAACAGGGGGCGAGAGACCCAGTACTTC. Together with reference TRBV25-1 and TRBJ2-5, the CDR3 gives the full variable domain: EADIYQTPRYLVIGTGKKITLECSQTMGHDKMYWYQQDPGMELHLIHYSYGVNSTEKGDLSSESTVSRIRTEHFPLTLESARPSHTSQYLCASSNRGRETQYFGPGTRLLVL.

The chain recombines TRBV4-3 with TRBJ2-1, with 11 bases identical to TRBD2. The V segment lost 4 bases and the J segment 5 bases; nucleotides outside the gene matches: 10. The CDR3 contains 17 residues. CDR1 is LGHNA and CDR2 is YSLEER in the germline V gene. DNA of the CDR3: TGCGCCAGCAGCCCGGACCGACTAGCGGGACTGAACAATGAGCAGTTCTTC. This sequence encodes CASSPDRLAGLNNEQFF.

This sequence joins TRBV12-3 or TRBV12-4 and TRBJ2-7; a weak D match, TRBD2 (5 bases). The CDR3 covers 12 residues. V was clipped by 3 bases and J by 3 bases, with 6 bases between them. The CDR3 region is CASSFRGYEQYF. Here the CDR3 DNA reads TGTGCCAGCAGTTTTCGGGGCTACGAGCAGTACTTC.

This CDR3 reads CSVGLAGGPQETQYF. The CDR3 nucleotides are TGCAGCGTTGGACTAGCGGGAGGTCCCCAAGAGACCCAGTACTTC. This chain uses TRBV29-1 with TRBJ2-5, with TRBD2 matching 13 bases. The CDR3 is 15 amino acids. Trimming at V came to 4 bases and at J to 1 base, leaving 3 bases not matched to a gene. Per germline, CDR1 SQVTM and CDR2 ANQGSEA.

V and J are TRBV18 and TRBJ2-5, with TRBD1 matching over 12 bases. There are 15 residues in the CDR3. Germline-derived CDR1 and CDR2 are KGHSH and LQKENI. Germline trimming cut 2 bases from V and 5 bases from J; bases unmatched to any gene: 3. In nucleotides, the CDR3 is TGTGCCAGCTCACCAGGGACAGGGGGCCGGGAGACCCAGTACTTC. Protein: CASSPGTGGRETQYF.

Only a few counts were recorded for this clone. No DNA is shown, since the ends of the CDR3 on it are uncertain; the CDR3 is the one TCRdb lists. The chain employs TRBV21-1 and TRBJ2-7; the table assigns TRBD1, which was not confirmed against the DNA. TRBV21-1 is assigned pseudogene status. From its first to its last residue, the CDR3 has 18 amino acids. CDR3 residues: CASSKVVGTGSTSYEQYF.

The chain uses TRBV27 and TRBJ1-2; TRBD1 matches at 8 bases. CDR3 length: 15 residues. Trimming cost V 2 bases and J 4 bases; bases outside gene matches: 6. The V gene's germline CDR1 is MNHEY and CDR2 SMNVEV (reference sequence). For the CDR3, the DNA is TGTGCCAGCAGTTTAAGGACGACAGGGGTCTATGGCTACACCTTC. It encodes CASSLRTTGVYGYTF.

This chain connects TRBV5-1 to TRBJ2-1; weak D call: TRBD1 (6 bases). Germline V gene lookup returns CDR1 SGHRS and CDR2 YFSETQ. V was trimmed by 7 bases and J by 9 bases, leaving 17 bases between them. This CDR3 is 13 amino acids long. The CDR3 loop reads CASHSTGKVEQFF. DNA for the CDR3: TGCGCCAGCCATTCAACAGGGAAGGTTGAGCAGTTCTTC.

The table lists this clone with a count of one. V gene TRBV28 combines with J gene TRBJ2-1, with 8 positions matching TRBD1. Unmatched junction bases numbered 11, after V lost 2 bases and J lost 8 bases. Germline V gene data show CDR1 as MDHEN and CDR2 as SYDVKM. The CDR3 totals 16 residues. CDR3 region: CASSLAVQGAIHEQFF. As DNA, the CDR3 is TGTGCCAGCAGTTTAGCGGTCCAGGGGGCTATCCATGAGCAGTTCTTC.

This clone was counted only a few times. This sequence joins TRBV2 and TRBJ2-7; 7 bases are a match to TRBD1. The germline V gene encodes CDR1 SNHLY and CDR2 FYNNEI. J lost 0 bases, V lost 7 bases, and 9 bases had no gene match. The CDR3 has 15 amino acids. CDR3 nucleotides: TGTGCCAGCACCGACCCGGACAGGAGCTCCTACGAGCAGTACTTC. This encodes CASTDPDRSSYEQYF.

The CDR3 nucleotides read TGTGCCAGCAGCGTAGAGTACGTCGGTGAGCTGTTTTTT. Amino acid sequence: CASSVEYVGELFF. The chain combines TRBV9 with TRBJ1-4; no definite D call. Germline-derived CDR1 and CDR2 are SGDLS and YYNGEE. This CDR3 is 13 amino acids long. Trimming cost V 0 bases and J 14 bases, with 14 bases left between them. Drawing the rest from reference TRBV9 and TRBJ1-4, the complete variable domain is DSGVTQTPKHLITATGQRVTLRCSPRSGDLSVYWYQQSLDQGLQFLIQYYNGEERAKGNILERFSAQQFPDLHSELNLSSLELGDSALYFCASSVEYVGELFFGSGTQLSVL.

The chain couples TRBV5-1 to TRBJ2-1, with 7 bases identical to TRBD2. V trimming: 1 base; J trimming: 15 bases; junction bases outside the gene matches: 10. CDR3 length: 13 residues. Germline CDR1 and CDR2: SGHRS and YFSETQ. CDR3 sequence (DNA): TGCGCCAGCAGCTTGAATGCGGCGGGAGATTGGTTCTTC. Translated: CASSLNAAGDWFF.

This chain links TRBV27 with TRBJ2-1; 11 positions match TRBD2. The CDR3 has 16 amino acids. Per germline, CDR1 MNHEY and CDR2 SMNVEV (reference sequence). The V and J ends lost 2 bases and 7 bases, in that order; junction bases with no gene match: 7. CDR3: CASSLLGLADRNEQFF. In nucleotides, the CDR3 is TGTGCCAGCAGTTTACTGGGACTAGCGGATAGGAATGAGCAGTTCTTC.

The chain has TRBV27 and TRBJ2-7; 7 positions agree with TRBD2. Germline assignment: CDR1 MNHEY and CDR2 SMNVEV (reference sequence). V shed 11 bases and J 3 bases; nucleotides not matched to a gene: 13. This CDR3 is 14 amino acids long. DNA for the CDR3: TGTGCCGGGTATGAGTGGGGGGGGATCTACGAGCAGTACTTC. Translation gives CAGYEWGGIYEQYF.

CDR3 coding DNA: TGTGCCAGCACCTTGTCAGGGGGGACAGGGGGCTACGAGCAGTACTTC. As protein: CASTLSGGTGGYEQYF. The J gene is TRBJ2-7, the V gene TRBV7-6; 11 positions agree with TRBD1. Per germline, CDR1 SGHVS and CDR2 FNYEAQ. The CDR3 covers 16 residues. J was trimmed by 3 bases and V by 7 bases; bases with no gene match: 11.

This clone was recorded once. The CDR3 loop reads CAWSVGGDEKLFF. The CDR3 bases are TGTGCCTGGAGTGTAGGAGGGGACGAAAAACTGTTTTTT. The V and J genes are TRBV30 and TRBJ1-4; tentatively, D is TRBD1 (5 bases). Trimming removed 0 bases from V and 8 bases from J, with 10 bases in between. This CDR3 region has 13 residues. Germline assignment: CDR1 GTSNPN and CDR2 SVGIG (reference sequence).

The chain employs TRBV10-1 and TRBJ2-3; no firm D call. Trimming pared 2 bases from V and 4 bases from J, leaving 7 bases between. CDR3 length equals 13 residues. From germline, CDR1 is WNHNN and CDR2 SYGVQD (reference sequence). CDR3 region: CASSEGGSDTQYF. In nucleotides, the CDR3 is TGCGCCAGCAGTGAGGGTGGCTCAGATACGCAGTATTTT.

The CDR3: CASSLGLEQFF. The DNA of the CDR3 is TGTGCCAGCAGCTTGGGGCTTGAGCAGTTCTTC. The chain carries TRBV5-6 and TRBJ2-1; D unresolved. V shed 0 bases and J shed 9 bases, with 4 bases lying between them. This CDR3 has 11 residues. Germline V CDR1 and CDR2: SGHDT, YYEEEE.

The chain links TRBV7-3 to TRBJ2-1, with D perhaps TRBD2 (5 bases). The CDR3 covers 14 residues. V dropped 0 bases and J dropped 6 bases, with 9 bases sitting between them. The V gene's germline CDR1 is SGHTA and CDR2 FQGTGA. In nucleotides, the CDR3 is TGTGCCAGCAGCTTAACGGGAGCTATCAATGAGCAGTTCTTC. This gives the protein CASSLTGAINEQFF.

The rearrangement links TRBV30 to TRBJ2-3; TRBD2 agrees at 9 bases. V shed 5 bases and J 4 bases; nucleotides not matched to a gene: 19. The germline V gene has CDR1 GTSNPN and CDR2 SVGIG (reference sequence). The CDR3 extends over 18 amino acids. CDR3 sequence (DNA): TGTGCCTGGGCAGTCCTCTTTTCTAGCGGGACGCTTCCAGATACGCAGTATTTT. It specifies CAWAVLFSSGTLPDTQYF.

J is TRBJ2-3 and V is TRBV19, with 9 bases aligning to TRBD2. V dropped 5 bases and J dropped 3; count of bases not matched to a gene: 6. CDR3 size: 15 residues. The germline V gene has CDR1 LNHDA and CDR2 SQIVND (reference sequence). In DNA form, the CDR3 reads TGTGCCAGTAGTCCGACGACTAGCGGTACAGATACGCAGTATTTT. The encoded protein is CASSPTTSGTDTQYF.